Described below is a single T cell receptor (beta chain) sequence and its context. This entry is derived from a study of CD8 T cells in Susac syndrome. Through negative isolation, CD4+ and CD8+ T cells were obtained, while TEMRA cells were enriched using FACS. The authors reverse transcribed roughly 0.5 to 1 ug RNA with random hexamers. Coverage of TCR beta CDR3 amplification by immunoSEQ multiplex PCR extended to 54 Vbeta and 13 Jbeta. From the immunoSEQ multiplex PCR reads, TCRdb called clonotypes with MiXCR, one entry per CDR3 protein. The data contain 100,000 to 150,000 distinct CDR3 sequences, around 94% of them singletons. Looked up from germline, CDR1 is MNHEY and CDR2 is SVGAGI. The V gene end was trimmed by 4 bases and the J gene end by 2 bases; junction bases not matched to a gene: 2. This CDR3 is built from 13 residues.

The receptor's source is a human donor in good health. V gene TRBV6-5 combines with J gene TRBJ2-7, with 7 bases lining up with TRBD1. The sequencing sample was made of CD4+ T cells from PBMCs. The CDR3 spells CASSFGQAYEQYF. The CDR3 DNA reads TGTGCCAGCAGTTTTGGACAGGCCTACGAGCAGTACTTC.